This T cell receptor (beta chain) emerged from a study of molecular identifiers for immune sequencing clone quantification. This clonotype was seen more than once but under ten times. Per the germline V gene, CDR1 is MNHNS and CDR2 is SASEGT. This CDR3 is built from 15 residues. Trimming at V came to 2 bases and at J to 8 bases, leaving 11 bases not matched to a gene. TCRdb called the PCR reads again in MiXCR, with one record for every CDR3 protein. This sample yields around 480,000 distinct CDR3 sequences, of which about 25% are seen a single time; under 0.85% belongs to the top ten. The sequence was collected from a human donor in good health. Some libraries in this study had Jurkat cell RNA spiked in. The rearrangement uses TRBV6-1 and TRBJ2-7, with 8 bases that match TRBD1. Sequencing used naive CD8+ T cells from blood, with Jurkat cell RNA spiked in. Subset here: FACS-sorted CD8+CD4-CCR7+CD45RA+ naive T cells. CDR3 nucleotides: TGTGCCAGCAGTGAATCAGGACAGGGCCCTATGAAGCAGTACTTC. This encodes CASSESGQGPMKQYF.